The entry below describes one T cell receptor (beta chain). With 1 base clipped from V and 3 bases from J, the junction kept 2 bases outside the gene matches. Per germline, CDR1 MDHEN and CDR2 SYDVKM. CDR3 length: 14 residues. These data are taken from a study of blood T cell repertoires in COVID-19. Study context: The United States, Italy and Spain provided the acute and convalescent COVID-19 samples. T cells, B-cell-depleted T cells, or PBMCs provided the cDNA or gDNA that served as material.

The authors' processing: Amplification from reference gene primers served as the basis for estimated nucleated cell counts. TCRdb keeps only in-frame clones here, not all; method: immunoSEQ multiplex PCR. V and J calls and clone size come straight from that table; D and trimming were deduced from the DNA. The data hold under 250,000 clones, with roughly 83% observed a single time. The clonotype was recovered from a woman of 80 years or more with COVID-19, enrolled during active disease. This chain connects TRBV28 to TRBJ1-2, with 7 bases lining up with TRBD1. Sequencing was carried out using peripheral blood. CDR3 sequence: CASSLSGTDYGYTF. DNA of the CDR3: TGTGCCAGCAGTTTATCCGGGACAGACTATGGCTACACCTTC.